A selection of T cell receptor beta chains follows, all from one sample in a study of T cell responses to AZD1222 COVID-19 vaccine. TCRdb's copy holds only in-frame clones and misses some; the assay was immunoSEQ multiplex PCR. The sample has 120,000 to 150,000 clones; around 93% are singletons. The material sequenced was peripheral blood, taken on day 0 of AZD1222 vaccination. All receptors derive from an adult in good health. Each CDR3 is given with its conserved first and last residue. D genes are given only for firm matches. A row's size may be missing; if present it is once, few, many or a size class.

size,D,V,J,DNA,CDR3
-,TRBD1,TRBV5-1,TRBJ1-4,TGCGCCAGCAGTCCTGGGGACAGGATTGCTAATGAAAAACTGTTTTTT,CASSPGDRIANEKLFF
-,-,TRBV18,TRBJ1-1,TGTGCCAGCTCGTACTACAGGGAGGAGACTGAAGCTTTCTTT,CASSYYREETEAFF
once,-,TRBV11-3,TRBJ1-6,TGTGCCAGCAGCTTAGATAGGGGTTCACCCCTCCACTTT,CASSLDRGSPLHF
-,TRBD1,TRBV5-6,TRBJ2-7,TGTGCCAGCAGCTCCGGGACAGGGACTTTGGAGCAGTACTTC,CASSSGTGTLEQYF
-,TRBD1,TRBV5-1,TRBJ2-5,TGCGCCAGCTTTACGACCAGGGGGAGTGGGCAAGAGACCCAGTACTTC,CASFTTRGSGQETQYF
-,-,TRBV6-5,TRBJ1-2,TGTGCCAGTTCCCAGATCGCTAACTATGGCTACACCTTC,CASSQIANYGYTF
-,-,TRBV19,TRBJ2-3,TGTGCCAGTAGTCGGGCAGGGGGCACAGATACGCAGTATTTT,CASSRAGGTDTQYF
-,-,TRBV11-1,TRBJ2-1,TGTGCCAGCAGCAGTGACAGGCCCAATGAGCAGTTCTTC,CASSSDRPNEQFF
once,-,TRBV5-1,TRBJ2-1,TGCGCCAGCAGCTTGGCTCAGGGAAATGAGCAGTTCTTC,CASSLAQGNEQFF
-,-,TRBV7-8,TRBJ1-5,TGTGCCAGCAGCGGGAGTTATAGCAATCAGCCCCAGCATTTT,CASSGSYSNQPQHF
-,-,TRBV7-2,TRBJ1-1,TGTGCCAGCAGCTTATACAACACTGAAGCTTTCTTT,CASSLYNTEAFF
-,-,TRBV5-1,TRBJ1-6,TGCGCCAGCAGAAAGGCTAATAATTCACCCCTCCACTTT,CASRKANNSPLHF
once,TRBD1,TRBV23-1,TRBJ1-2,TGCGCCAGCACACAGGGACAGCCTGCTAACTATGGCTACACCTTC,CASTQGQPANYGYTF
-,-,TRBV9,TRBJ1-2,TGTGCCAGCAGCGGTAACTATGGCTACACCTTC,CASSGNYGYTF
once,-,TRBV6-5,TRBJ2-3,TGTGCCAGCAGGGGGTCGGCTAGTCGGACAGATACGCAGTATTTT,CASRGSASRTDTQYF
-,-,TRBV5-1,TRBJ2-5,TGCGCCAGCAGCTTTCCGGGGGCCCAAGAGACCCAGTACTTC,CASSFPGAQETQYF
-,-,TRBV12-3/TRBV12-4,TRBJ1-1,TGTGCCAGCACCCCTAGGTGGGAGACTGAAGCTTTCTTT,CASTPRWETEAFF
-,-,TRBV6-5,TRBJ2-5,TGTGCCAGCAGCCGGGACCTCGGAAACCGAGAGACCCAGTACTTC,CASSRDLGNRETQYF
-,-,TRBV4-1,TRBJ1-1,TGCGCCAGCAGCCAAGTCAGTAACACTGAAGCTTTCTTT,CASSQVSNTEAFF
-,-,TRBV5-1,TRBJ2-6,TGCGCCAGCAGCGAGGGGGCTGGGGCCAACGTCCTGACTTTC,CASSEGAGANVLTF
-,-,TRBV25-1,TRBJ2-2,TGTGCCAGCAGGGGGATTTCGAACACCGGGGAGCTGTTTTTT,CASRGISNTGELFF
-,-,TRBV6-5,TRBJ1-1,TGTGCCAGCAGTTACGCGGTGCCCCGGGGCACTGAAGCTTTCTTT,CASSYAVPRGTEAFF
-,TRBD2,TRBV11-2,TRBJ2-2,TGTGCCAGCAGCTACGACGGGGGGGCGACCACCGGGGAGCTGTTTTTT,CASSYDGGATTGELFF
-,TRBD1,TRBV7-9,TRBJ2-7,TGTGCCAGCAGCCACGGGGGGACAGGGAACTCCTACGAGCAGTACTTC,CASSHGGTGNSYEQYF
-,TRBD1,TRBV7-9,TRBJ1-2,TGTGCCAGCAGCGAGGGACAGGGAAGCGGTGGCTACACCTTC,CASSEGQGSGGYTF
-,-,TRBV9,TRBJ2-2,TGTGCCAGCAGCGTAGGCGGGCCCGGGGAGCTGTTTTTT,CASSVGGPGELFF
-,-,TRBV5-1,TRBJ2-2,TGCGCCAGCAGCTTGGGGACTACCCAGAACACCGGGGAGCTGTTTTTT,CASSLGTTQNTGELFF
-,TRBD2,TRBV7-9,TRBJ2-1,TGTGCCAGCAGCCGGCGGTTGGCTAGCGGGGATCGGGAGCAGTTCTTC,CASSRRLASGDREQFF
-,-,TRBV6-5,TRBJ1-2,TGTGCCAGCAGCTTGGACAGCCGAACTTATGGCTACACCTTC,CASSLDSRTYGYTF
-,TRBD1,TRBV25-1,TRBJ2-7,TGTGCCAGCAGTGAATTAGGGACAGGGGGCTACGAGCAGTACTTC,CASSELGTGGYEQYF
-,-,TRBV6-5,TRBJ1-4,TGTGCCAGCAGTTTCAACAGTGGCGAAAAACTGTTTTTT,CASSFNSGEKLFF
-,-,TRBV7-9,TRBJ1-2,TGTGCCAGCAGCTTAACAGGGAGTGGCTACACCTTC,CASSLTGSGYTF
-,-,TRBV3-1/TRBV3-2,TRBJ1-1,TGTGCCAGCACCGATGGAGTCGTCCGGAACACTGAAGCTTTCTTT,CASTDGVVRNTEAFF
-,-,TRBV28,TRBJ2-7,TGTGCCAGCAGCCCCTCCCCGTCCTCGCATTACGAGCAGTACTTC,CASSPSPSSHYEQYF
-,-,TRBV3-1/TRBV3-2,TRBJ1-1,TGTGCCAGCAGCCAGGGACCGGGGGGCACTGAAGCTTTCTTT,CASSQGPGGTEAFF
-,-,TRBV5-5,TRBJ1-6,TGTGCCAGCAGCCTACAGGGAACTAATTCACCCCTCCACTTT,CASSLQGTNSPLHF
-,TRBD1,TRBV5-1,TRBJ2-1,TGCGCCAGCAGGGAATCGGGACAGCCCTACAATGAGCAGTTCTTC,CASRESGQPYNEQFF
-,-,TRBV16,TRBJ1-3,TGTGCCAGCAGCCAATCCCCTCGGGGGGAGGCCTCTGGAAACACCATATATTTT,CASSQSPRGEASGNTIYF
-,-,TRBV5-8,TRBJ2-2,TGTGCCAGCAGCCCCTTGGGGACGAACACCGGGGAGCTGTTTTTT,CASSPLGTNTGELFF
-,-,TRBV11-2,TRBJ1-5,TGTGCCAGCAGCTTGACAGACAATCAGCCCCAGCATTTT,CASSLTDNQPQHF
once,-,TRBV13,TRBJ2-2,TGTGCCAGCAGCTTATTTGGGGACACCGGGGAGCTGTTTTTT,CASSLFGDTGELFF
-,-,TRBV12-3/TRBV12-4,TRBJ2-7,TGTGCCAGCAGTTTTTTGAGCGAGCAGTACTTC,CASSFLSEQYF
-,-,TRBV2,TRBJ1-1,TGTGCCACCGGGGTCCCGAACACTGAAGCTTTCTTT,CATGVPNTEAFF
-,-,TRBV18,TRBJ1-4,TGTGCCAGCTCACCAGTCGGGGGGAATGAAAAACTGTTTTTT,CASSPVGGNEKLFF
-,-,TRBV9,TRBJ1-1,TGTGCCAGCAGCGTAGTGGCTGAGCGACTGAACACTGAAGCTTTCTTT,CASSVVAERLNTEAFF
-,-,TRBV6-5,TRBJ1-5,TGTGCCAGCGGGTTCGGGGGCAATCAGCCCCAGCATTTT,CASGFGGNQPQHF
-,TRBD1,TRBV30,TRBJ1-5,TGTGCCTGGGCCCGGACAGGGAGTCAGCCCCAGCATTTT,CAWARTGSQPQHF
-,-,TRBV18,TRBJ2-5,TGTGCCAGCTCGCCTACTAGGGGCTTCTCCCAAGAGACCCAGTACTTC,CASSPTRGFSQETQYF
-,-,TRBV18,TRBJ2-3,TGTGCCAGCTCACCGCCGAATGAAGATACGCAGTATTTT,CASSPPNEDTQYF
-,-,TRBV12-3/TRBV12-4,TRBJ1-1,TGTGCCAGCACCCTCCGGGGGAACACTGAAGCTTTCTTT,CASTLRGNTEAFF
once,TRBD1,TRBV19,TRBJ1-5,TGTGCCAGTAGCGACAGGGCTGGTCAGCCCCAGCATTTT,CASSDRAGQPQHF
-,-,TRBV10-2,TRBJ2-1,TGCGCCAGCATGGTCGCTGGGAGAGGCAATGAGCAGTTCTTC,CASMVAGRGNEQFF
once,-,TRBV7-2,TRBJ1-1,TGTGCCAGCAGCTTATCCCCAGGGACAAACACTGAAGCTTTCTTT,CASSLSPGTNTEAFF